Each of the 25 T cell receptor beta chains below was sequenced from the same sample in a study of shared clonotypes between healthy human individuals. The method was immunoSEQ multiplex PCR; TCRdb's version includes in-frame clones alone and lacks a portion of them. The sample shows over 2 million clones, about nine tenths of them seen only once. Sequenced material: naive CD4+ T cells from PBMCs. Specified subset: CD45RA+ positively selected. The receptors were gathered from a young man in good health. Some clones in this sample may be carry-over from other donors' samples.

The chain has TRBV27 and TRBJ2-1, with D possibly TRBD2 on 6 matching bases. The CDR3 covers 15 residues. CDR1 is MNHEY and CDR2 is SMNVEV in the germline V gene (reference sequence). With 6 bases removed from V and 7 bases from J, the gap between germline ends came to 19 bases. In DNA form, the CDR3 reads TGTGCCAGCAGCCACGAGACCGGGGGACGTAATGAGCAGTTCTTC. It specifies CASSHETGGRNEQFF.

The chain joins TRBV4-1 to TRBJ1-6; 9 nucleotides agree with TRBD1. The CDR3 contains 17 residues. Germline-derived CDR1 and CDR2 are MGHRA and YSYEKL. V lost 2 bases, J lost 7 bases, and 9 bases stayed unmatched. CDR3 residues: CASSQLHRGLSNSPLHF. CDR3 in DNA: TGCGCCAGCAGCCAACTCCACAGGGGGCTTTCGAATTCACCCCTCCACTTT.

The J gene is TRBJ1-2, the V gene TRBV5-6; D gene uncertain. Germline lookup yields CDR1 SGHDT and CDR2 YYEEEE. The length of the CDR3 is 13 residues. The V end was cut by 2 bases, the J end by 7 bases, with 12 bases between. CDR3 nucleotides: TGTGCCAGCAGCTTAGGTACAGAGGCTGGCTACACCTTC. Its translation: CASSLGTEAGYTF.

The chain joins TRBV6-5 to TRBJ1-2; D ambiguous. The CDR3 totals 13 residues. Germline loops: CDR1 MNHEY, CDR2 SVGAGI. The V end lost 6 bases, the J end lost 2 bases, and 10 bases lay between the germline ends. The CDR3 sequence: CASSARENYGYTF. The CDR3 DNA reads TGTGCCAGCAGCGCCAGAGAGAACTATGGCTACACCTTC.

V and J are TRBV19 and TRBJ1-4; unclear D gene. Trimming shortened V by 6 bases and J by 8 bases, and 16 bases separated the two germline ends. This CDR3 is 14 amino acids long. Germline loops: CDR1 LNHDA, CDR2 SQIVND (reference sequence). The DNA of the CDR3 is TGTGCCAGTAGAAAGGACCGGACCGGGGAAAAACTGTTTTTT. Protein sequence: CASRKDRTGEKLFF.

This chain connects TRBV18 to TRBJ2-7; a possible D gene is TRBD1 (7 bases). Trimming took off 6 bases at V and 5 bases at J, with 20 bases between the two ends. This CDR3 comprises 15 residues. Germline CDR1 is KGHSH and CDR2 is LQKENI. CDR3 sequence: CASSLGGGGWDEQYF. Here the CDR3 DNA reads TGTGCCAGCTCCCTCGGCGGAGGGGGCTGGGACGAGCAGTACTTC. Full variable domain (missing parts from reference TRBV18 and TRBJ2-7): NAGVMQNPRHLVRRRGQEARLRCSPMKGHSHVYWYRQLPEEGLKFMVYLQKENIIDESGMPKERFSAEFPKEGPSILRIQQVVRGDSAAYFCASSLGGGGWDEQYFGPGTRLTVT.

The chain links TRBV6-6 to TRBJ1-2; D remains ambiguous. CDR1 is MNHNY and CDR2 is SVGAGI in the germline V gene (reference sequence). The CDR3 is 12 residues long. V lost 7 bases and J lost 2, with 8 bases in between. The CDR3, as DNA: TGTGCCAGCAACCCGGGGAACTATGGCTACACCTTC. Residues: CASNPGNYGYTF.

The chain has TRBV5-4 and TRBJ2-3; TRBD2 aligns across 10 bases. J was trimmed by 6 bases and V by 3 bases; bases with no gene match: 7. There are 15 residues in the CDR3. Germline V lookup: CDR1 SGHNT, CDR2 YYREEE (reference sequence). The DNA of the CDR3 is TGTGCCAGCAGCTCGAGCGGGAGGGCAAGTGATACGCAGTATTTT. It specifies CASSSSGRASDTQYF.

V usage is TRBV2 and J usage is TRBJ2-7, with TRBD1 matching over 10 bases. Germline V lookup: CDR1 SNHLY, CDR2 FYNNEI. Trimming cost V 6 bases and J 3 bases; bases outside gene matches: 5. CDR3 size: 14 residues. The CDR3 nucleotides read TGTGCCAGCAGGGAGGGACAGGGGCACTACGAGCAGTACTTC. Translated, it gives CASREGQGHYEQYF.

This chain links TRBV18 with TRBJ1-1, with a weak D call TRBD1 (5 bases). Between the trimmed V and J ends, which lost 4 bases and 11 bases, there was a span of 17 bases. The CDR3 length is 13 residues. Germline assignment: CDR1 KGHSH and CDR2 LQKENI. This CDR3 reads CASSLGVQNRAFF. CDR3 nucleotide sequence: TGTGCCAGCTCACTGGGGGTTCAGAATCGGGCTTTCTTT.

The J gene is TRBJ2-7, the V gene TRBV18; no clear D. Germline V CDR1 and CDR2: KGHSH, LQKENI. This CDR3 has 16 residues. V gave up 0 bases and J gave up 3 bases, with 15 bases separating them. CDR3: CASSPPIGLTNYEQYF. The CDR3 coding sequence is TGTGCCAGCTCACCACCGATTGGATTAACCAACTACGAGCAGTACTTC.

A single count supports this clone. The J gene is TRBJ2-5, the V gene TRBV5-1; D uncertain. CDR3 length: 14 amino acids. V was trimmed by 4 bases and J by 4 bases, leaving 14 bases between them. Germline values: CDR1 SGHRS, CDR2 YFSETQ. CDR3 sequence (DNA): TGCGCCAGCAGCGAAATACTTGCGGCAGAGACCCAGTACTTC. This gives the protein CASSEILAAETQYF. Complete variable domain (other parts from reference TRBV5-1 and TRBJ2-5): KAGVTQTPRYLIKTRGQQVTLSCSPISGHRSVSWYQQTPGQGLQFLFEYFSETQRNKGNFPGRFSGRQFSNSRSEMNVSTLELGDSALYLCASSEILAAETQYFGPGTRLLVL.

The rearrangement joins TRBV7-9 to TRBJ1-6; 12 nucleotides align to TRBD1. J gave up 8 bases and V 5 bases, and 4 bases lay outside the gene matches. The CDR3 totals 15 residues. The germline CDR1 and CDR2 sequences are SEHNR and FQNEAQ (reference sequence). The CDR3 is CASSTGTGGDSPLHF. For the CDR3, the DNA is TGTGCCAGCAGCACAGGGACAGGGGGCGATTCACCCCTCCACTTT.

The chain uses TRBV14 and TRBJ2-7; 7 bases fit TRBD1. The CDR3 sequence is 14 residues long. The V and J ends lost 4 bases and 2 bases, in that order; junction bases with no gene match: 5. Germline values: CDR1 SGHDN, CDR2 FVKESK. Here the CDR3 reads CASSRQGGTYEQYF. CDR3 DNA sequence: TGTGCCAGCAGCCGACAGGGTGGGACCTACGAGCAGTACTTC.

This clone was observed once. The rearrangement joins TRBV18 to TRBJ1-3, with D possibly being TRBD1 (5 bases). V was pared by 4 bases and J by 0 bases, with 10 bases between. The CDR3 has 15 residues. Germline loops: CDR1 KGHSH, CDR2 LQKENI. CDR3 residues: CASSQTASSGNTIYF. Here the CDR3 DNA reads TGTGCCAGCTCACAGACAGCCAGCTCTGGAAACACCATATATTTT. The variable domain in full, completed from reference TRBV18 and TRBJ1-3, reads NAGVMQNPRHLVRRRGQEARLRCSPMKGHSHVYWYRQLPEEGLKFMVYLQKENIIDESGMPKERFSAEFPKEGPSILRIQQVVRGDSAAYFCASSQTASSGNTIYFGEGSWLTVV.

The J gene is TRBJ1-1, the V gene TRBV28; a possible D gene is TRBD1 (5 bases). The CDR3 loop spans 17 amino acids. Deletions cut 3 bases from V and 0 bases from J, with 17 bases between. The germline V gene has CDR1 MDHEN and CDR2 SYDVKM. CDR3 sequence: CASSFDIGRGVNTEAFF. The CDR3 DNA reads as TGTGCCAGCAGTTTCGACATTGGTAGGGGAGTGAACACTGAAGCTTTCTTT.

The gene calls are TRBV28 and TRBJ2-3; perhaps TRBD1 as D (6 bases). This CDR3 comprises 16 residues. The V end was cut by 1 base, the J end by 3 bases, with 14 bases between. Per the germline V gene, CDR1 is MDHEN and CDR2 is SYDVKM. The CDR3 nucleotides read TGTGCCAGCAGTTTATTTCAGGGGCTCTTTACAGATACGCAGTATTTT. It is translated as CASSLFQGLFTDTQYF.

V usage is TRBV30 and J usage is TRBJ2-1; TRBD1 is a possible D gene (6 bases). CDR3 length: 13 amino acids. Germline CDR1 is GTSNPN and CDR2 is SVGIG (reference sequence). V lost 2 bases to trimming and J lost 8 bases, with 13 bases between them. CDR3 residues: CAWSRGQPDEQFF. In nucleotides, the CDR3 is TGTGCCTGGAGTAGGGGACAACCCGATGAGCAGTTCTTC.

A note on this clone: The identical CDR3 is also encoded by other nucleotide sequences in the sample. This sequence joins TRBV5-4 and TRBJ2-5, with a possible D match to TRBD2 (6 bases). V was pared by 4 bases and J by 1 base, with 11 bases between. The CDR3 sequence is 14 residues long. Germline V gene lookup returns CDR1 SGHNT and CDR2 YYREEE (reference sequence). The CDR3 region has the DNA TGTGCCAGCAGCCTGGAGCGGGTCCAAGAGACCCAGTACTTC. This translates into CASSLERVQETQYF. Variable domain in full (rest from reference TRBV5-4 and TRBJ2-5): ETGVTQSPTHLIKTRGQQVTLRCSSQSGHNTVSWYQQALGQGPQFIFQYYREEENGRGNFPPRFSGLQFPNYSSELNVNALELDDSALYLCASSLERVQETQYFGPGTRLLVL.

This clone was seen once. The chain employs TRBV6-6 and TRBJ2-7; D ambiguous. V lost 10 bases and J 0 bases, leaving 7 bases between the germline ends. Germline V gene lookup returns CDR1 MNHNY and CDR2 SVGAGI (reference sequence). The CDR3 contains 11 residues. The CDR3 nucleotides read TGTGCCACATCATCCTCCTACGAGCAGTACTTC. Its translation is CATSSSYEQYF.

This chain joins TRBV2 and TRBJ2-2; 10 positions match TRBD1. V lost 6 bases and J lost 5; bases outside the gene matches: 6. The CDR3 runs 15 residues. Germline V gene data show CDR1 as SNHLY and CDR2 as FYNNEI. The DNA of the CDR3 is TGTGCCAGCAGGTGGGACAGGGGCTTGACCGGGGAGCTGTTTTTT. This gives the protein CASRWDRGLTGELFF.

CDR3 nucleotide sequence: TGTGCCAGCAGCACCCGCGGGGGCGCGAGGACTGAAGCTTTCTTT. The encoded protein is CASSTRGGARTEAFF. The chain couples TRBV5-4 to TRBJ1-1, with D possibly matching TRBD1 (6 bases). The CDR3 runs 15 residues. Germline CDR1 SGHNT, CDR2 YYREEE (reference sequence). The germline V and J ends were trimmed by 4 bases and 5 bases, with 18 bases remaining between them.

J is TRBJ2-3 and V is TRBV11-1, with 7 nucleotides matching TRBD2. CDR1 is SGHAT and CDR2 is FQDESV in the germline V gene (reference sequence). V dropped 3 bases and J dropped 5; count of bases not matched to a gene: 11. This CDR3 comprises 16 residues. CDR3 DNA: TGTGCCAGCAGCTTCGGTAGCGGGTCGGATCAAGATACGCAGTATTTT. Its protein product is CASSFGSGSDQDTQYF.

V and J are TRBV10-3 and TRBJ1-4, with a tentative D call TRBD1 (6 bases). This CDR3 contains 14 residues. CDR1 and CDR2 from the germline V gene are ENHRY and SYGVKD. Trimming stripped 6 bases from V and 8 bases from J, with 16 bases between. CDR3 sequence reads: CAISKGGLGEKLFF. CDR3 DNA: TGTGCCATCAGCAAAGGGGGGCTGGGAGAAAAACTGTTTTTT.

J is TRBJ2-7 and V is TRBV6-1, with TRBD2 as a possible D gene (6 bases). Germline CDR1 and CDR2: MNHNS and SASEGT. The length of the CDR3 is 16 residues. V lost 1 base and J 0 bases, leaving 13 bases between the germline ends. CDR3 nucleotides: TGTGCCAGCAGTGAAGGAGTGGCGGGACTCTCCTACGAGCAGTACTTC. Translating it yields CASSEGVAGLSYEQYF.